The next 5 T cell receptor beta chains were all read from a single sample in a study of blood T cell repertoires in COVID-19. The method was immunoSEQ multiplex PCR; TCRdb's version includes in-frame clones alone and lacks a portion of them. The sample contains 120,000 to 150,000 clones, roughly 90% of which appear only once. The sequencing sample was made of PBMCs or T cells enriched from blood (not recorded which). All receptors come from a woman in her 30s with acute COVID-19.

This chain uses TRBV15 with TRBJ2-7; 9 bases are a match to TRBD1. The ends lost 5 bases at V and 5 bases at J; junction bases unmatched: 7. This CDR3 spans 14 amino acids. Germline V gene lookup returns CDR1 LNHNV and CDR2 YYDKDF (reference sequence). The CDR3 DNA follows: TGTGCCACCAGCCTACTACAGGGGGCTGACGAGCAGTACTTC. It is translated as CATSLLQGADEQYF. The full variable domain, rest sourced from reference TRBV15 and TRBJ2-7, is DAMVIQNPRYQVTQFGKPVTLSCSQTLNHNVMYWYQQKSSQAPKLLFHYYDKDFNNEADTPDNFQSRRPNTSFCFLDIRSPGLGDTAMYLCATSLLQGADEQYFGPGTRLTVT.

The chain couples TRBV11-2 to TRBJ2-1; 13 bases match TRBD2. In germline, CDR1 is SGHAT, CDR2 FQNNGV. The CDR3 loop spans 19 amino acids. Trimming removed 3 bases from V and 2 bases from J; junction bases left unmatched: 10. This CDR3 reads CASSFRTSGSLRTYNEQFF. The CDR3 region has the DNA TGTGCCAGCAGCTTTAGGACTAGCGGGAGTCTCCGAACCTACAATGAGCAGTTCTTC. The full variable domain, completed using reference TRBV11-2 and TRBJ2-1, is EAGVAQSPRYKIIEKRQSVAFWCNPISGHATLYWYQQILGQGPKLLIQFQNNGVVDDSQLPKDRFSAERLKGVDSTLKIQPAKLEDSAVYLCASSFRTSGSLRTYNEQFFGPGTRLTVL.

This clone was seen a few times. The genes are TRBV7-9 and TRBJ1-1; D not certain. Germline V gene sequence: CDR1 SEHNR, CDR2 FQNEAQ (reference sequence). The CDR3 has 13 amino acids. Trimming pared 11 bases from V and 0 bases from J, leaving 13 bases between. CDR3 in DNA: TGTGCCGGCCTTGTTGCCATGAACACTGAAGCTTTCTTT. Its translation is CAGLVAMNTEAFF. The complete variable domain, with remaining parts taken from reference TRBV7-9 and TRBJ1-1, reads DTGVSQNPRHKITKRGQNVTFRCDPISEHNRLYWYRQTLGQGPEFLTYFQNEAQLEKSRLLSDRFSAERPKGSFSTLEIQRTEQGDSAMYLCAGLVAMNTEAFFGQGTRLTVV.

V is TRBV5-1 and J is TRBJ1-6; TRBD1 aligns across 11 bases. Germline V CDR1 and CDR2: SGHRS, YFSETQ. The V gene end was trimmed by 2 bases and the J gene end by 13 bases; junction bases not matched to a gene: 11. CDR3 length: 16 amino acids. The CDR3 loop reads CASSFDPGQGVSPLHF. The CDR3 DNA is TGCGCCAGCAGCTTTGATCCGGGACAGGGGGTTTCGCCCCTCCACTTT.

V gene TRBV11-3 combines with J gene TRBJ2-5; 7 positions match TRBD1. The CDR3 contains 16 residues. V shed 2 bases, J shed 5 bases, and the junction held 11 bases outside the gene matches. Per the germline V gene, CDR1 is SGHNT and CDR2 is YENEEA. This CDR3 reads CASSLTTGALGETQYF. DNA for the CDR3: TGTGCCAGCAGCTTAACCACAGGGGCCCTTGGGGAGACCCAGTACTTC.